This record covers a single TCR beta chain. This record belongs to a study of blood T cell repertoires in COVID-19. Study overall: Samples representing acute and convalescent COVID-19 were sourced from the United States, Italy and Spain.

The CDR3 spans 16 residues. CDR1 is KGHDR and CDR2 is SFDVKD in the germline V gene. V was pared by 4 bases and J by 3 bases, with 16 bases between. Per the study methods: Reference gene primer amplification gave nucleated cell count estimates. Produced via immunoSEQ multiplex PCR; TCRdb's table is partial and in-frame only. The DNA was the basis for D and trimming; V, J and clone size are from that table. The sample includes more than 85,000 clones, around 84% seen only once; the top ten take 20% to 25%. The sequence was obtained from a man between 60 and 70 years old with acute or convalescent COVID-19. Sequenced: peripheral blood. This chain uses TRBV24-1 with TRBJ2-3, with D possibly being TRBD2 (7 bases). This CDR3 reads CATSDRKGGGTDTQYF. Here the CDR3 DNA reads TGTGCCACCAGTGACCGCAAGGGAGGGGGTACAGATACGCAGTATTTT.